This T cell receptor (beta chain) was recorded in a study of blood T cell dynamics during melanoma immunotherapy. The overall study: Patients with metastatic melanoma got pembrolizumab or nivolumab-ipilimumab as first-line care. General study results and limits: Clones driving repertoire changes may be melanoma-specific or general immune activation.

CDR1 SGHRS and CDR2 YFSETQ come from the germline V gene. This CDR3 has 13 residues. V lost 0 bases to trimming and J lost 5 bases, with 9 bases between them. Time point here: week 3, after first cycle of checkpoint inhibitor. No patient had earlier systemic cancer treatment, concurrent immunosuppressants, or another active cancer. DNA loading was fixed at 350 ng for all bulk PBMC samples. Clones were sequenced by immunoSEQ multiplex PCR, and TCRdb holds only the in-frame ones, with some missing. In the table there are roughly 14,000 clones, approximately 88% of which are singletons. With respect to this clone: Its antigen is currently unknown.

The rearrangement joins TRBV5-1 to TRBJ2-7; D is possibly TRBD2 (5 bases). The material was blood, obtained from a patient treated with checkpoint blockade. This TCR was sampled from a human donor with melanoma. CDR3 nucleotides: TGCGCCAGCAGCTTGGGTTCGGGAAACGAGCAGTACTTC. Protein sequence: CASSLGSGNEQYF.